The 21 T cell receptor beta chains in this list originate from one sample, sequenced in a study of response to subunit inactivated influenza vaccine. TCRdb itself ran the RT-PCR reads through MiXCR, one entry per CDR3 protein. The sample carries around 480,000 distinct CDR3 sequences, over 9.5% recorded once. Sequenced material: PBMCs from blood, taken roughly 46 days after vaccination. All receptors come from a man in his fifties who received an inactivated influenza vaccine.

The chain joins TRBV20-1 to TRBJ2-7; D ambiguous. Germline V lookup: CDR1 DFQATT, CDR2 SNEGSKA (reference sequence). The CDR3 totals 13 residues. Trimming took off 0 bases at V and 5 bases at J, with 11 bases between the two ends. The CDR3 here is CSARDRKLNEQYF. The CDR3 DNA is TGCAGTGCTAGAGATCGGAAGTTAAACGAGCAGTACTTC.

This chain links TRBV6-5 with TRBJ2-7; the D is unclear. This CDR3 comprises 14 residues. Germline assignment: CDR1 MNHEY and CDR2 SVGAGI. Trimming left V 2 bases short and J 3 bases short, with 11 bases between. The CDR3 coding sequence is TGTGCCAGCAGTTACGCGCAGAGAAACTACGAGCAGTACTTC. This sequence encodes CASSYAQRNYEQYF.

In this sample, this clonotype turned up a few times. The chain combines TRBV6-1 with TRBJ2-2, with a tentative D call TRBD1 (5 bases). The CDR3 covers 15 residues. The germline CDR1 and CDR2 sequences are MNHNS and SASEGT. The V end lost 6 bases, the J end lost 5 bases, and 16 bases lay between the germline ends. For the CDR3, the DNA is TGTGCCAGCAGCCCCGTGGGGTCAGGGACCGGGGAGCTGTTTTTT. This translates into CASSPVGSGTGELFF.

The chain recombines TRBV18 with TRBJ2-7; unclear D gene. The germline CDR1 and CDR2 sequences are KGHSH and LQKENI. CDR3 length: 12 amino acids. The V gene lost 5 bases and the J gene lost 6 bases, with 11 bases spanning the gap. Here the CDR3 reads CASSSLPPEQYF. The DNA for the CDR3 is TGTGCCAGCTCATCGCTCCCCCCCGAGCAGTACTTC.

The gene calls are TRBV7-9 and TRBJ2-3, with TRBD2 matching over 8 bases. Germline V gene lookup returns CDR1 SEHNR and CDR2 FQNEAQ (reference sequence). CDR3 length: 17 residues. The V and J ends lost 4 bases and 2 bases, in that order; junction bases with no gene match: 11. The DNA for the CDR3 is TGTGCCAGCAGCTCCACCCTTGCGGGAGGCCTCACAGATACGCAGTATTTT. The encoded protein is CASSSTLAGGLTDTQYF.

The sample holds a few counts of this clonotype. The rearrangement uses TRBV7-3 and TRBJ2-3; 7 nucleotides match TRBD1. Trimming removed 5 bases from V and 2 bases from J; junction bases left unmatched: 10. CDR3 length: 16 residues. Per the germline V gene, CDR1 is SGHTA and CDR2 is FQGTGA. CDR3 residues: CASSLAGTEITDTQYF. The CDR3 region has the DNA TGTGCCAGCAGCCTTGCCGGGACAGAGATCACAGATACGCAGTATTTT.

In this sample, this clonotype turned up many times. The gene calls are TRBV10-3 and TRBJ2-7, with 9 bases matching TRBD2. The CDR3 sequence is 13 residues long. Losses at the gene ends were 7 bases for V and 4 bases for J; bases not matched to a gene: 5. Germline assignment: CDR1 ENHRY and CDR2 SYGVKD. The CDR3 sequence: CAITDSGSYEQYF. In DNA form, the CDR3 reads TGTGCCATCACCGATAGCGGGAGTTACGAGCAGTACTTC.

J is TRBJ2-2 and V is TRBV10-3; 9 nucleotides align to TRBD2. The CDR3 is 16 amino acids. Looked up from germline, CDR1 is ENHRY and CDR2 is SYGVKD. With V trimmed by 0 bases and J by 6 bases, 5 bases remained unmatched. CDR3 in amino acids: CAISESGTSHAGELFF. CDR3 DNA: TGTGCCATCAGTGAGTCAGGGACTAGCCACGCCGGGGAGCTGTTTTTT.

The genes are TRBV6-2 or TRBV6-3 and TRBJ1-2; D remains ambiguous. Trimming removed 2 bases from V and 8 bases from J, with 15 bases in between. The CDR3 has 14 residues. Germline-derived CDR1 and CDR2 are MNHEY and SVGEGT. This CDR3 reads CASSYDLLLGGYTF. CDR3 bases: TGTGCCAGCAGTTACGATCTCCTGCTCGGGGGCTACACCTTC.

This clonotype came up a few times. V gene TRBV11-2 combines with J gene TRBJ1-2; D gene ambiguous. Trimming pared 3 bases from V and 1 base from J, leaving 6 bases between. CDR1 and CDR2 from the germline V gene are SGHAT and FQNNGV. This CDR3 region has 13 residues. The CDR3 DNA follows: TGTGCCAGCAGCTTGTCGGATAACTATGGCTACACCTTC. This codes for CASSLSDNYGYTF.

This clonotype was counted at least ten times. The chain links TRBV29-1 to TRBJ2-3; D tentatively reads TRBD1 or TRBD2 (5 bases each). Germline CDR1 SQVTM, CDR2 ANQGSEA. Trimming took 7 bases from V and 9 from J, leaving 23 bases between them. This CDR3 is built from 14 residues. CDR3 coding DNA: TGCAGCGCTATGCTAGGGGCGGAGGTTGGGACGCAGTATTTT. It encodes CSAMLGAEVGTQYF.

This clonotype turned up a few times. This sequence joins TRBV7-6 and TRBJ2-7, with a weak D call TRBD2 (5 bases). Germline loops: CDR1 SGHVS, CDR2 FNYEAQ. This CDR3 contains 16 residues. Trimming took 1 base from V and 4 from J, leaving 17 bases between them. The CDR3 DNA follows: TGTGCCAGCAGCTTAGTTGATAGGGAGTATGGTTACGAGCAGTACTTC. It codes for CASSLVDREYGYEQYF.

The chain has TRBV6-1 and TRBJ2-1, with D hard to call. Germline assignment: CDR1 MNHNS and CDR2 SASEGT. The CDR3 is 15 amino acids. The V end was cut by 6 bases, the J end by 1 base, with 13 bases between. This CDR3 is CASRRYRTSYNEQFF. The CDR3 bases are TGTGCCAGCAGAAGGTACAGAACGTCCTACAATGAGCAGTTCTTC.

The genes are TRBV20-1 and TRBJ1-5; unclear D gene. V lost 1 base to trimming and J lost 0 bases, with 16 bases between them. The germline V gene encodes CDR1 DFQATT and CDR2 SNEGSKA (reference sequence). This CDR3 has 17 residues. The CDR3 sequence: CSARGSAGPYSNQPQHF. The CDR3 region has the DNA TGCAGTGCTAGAGGGTCGGCAGGACCTTATAGCAATCAGCCCCAGCATTTT.

V gene TRBV5-1 combines with J gene TRBJ1-5, with D unclear. The CDR3 covers 14 residues. Germline V gene data show CDR1 as SGHRS and CDR2 as YFSETQ. Trimming pared 2 bases from V and 2 bases from J, leaving 8 bases between. CDR3 nucleotide sequence: TGCGCCAGCAGCTTCGACTCGGGCAATCAGCCCCAGCATTTT. This encodes CASSFDSGNQPQHF.

The V call is TRBV5-6, the J call TRBJ2-7; D is uncertain. V was trimmed by 1 base and J by 5 bases, leaving 7 bases between them. CDR3 length: 12 residues. Germline assignment: CDR1 SGHDT and CDR2 YYEEEE. Here the CDR3 DNA reads TGTGCCAGCAGCTTGCGACGCAACGAGCAGTACTTC. Encoded protein: CASSLRRNEQYF.

The chain has TRBV20-1 and TRBJ1-5, with 8 nucleotides matching TRBD1. In germline, CDR1 is DFQATT, CDR2 SNEGSKA (reference sequence). V shed 0 bases and J 2 bases; nucleotides not matched to a gene: 3. This CDR3 has 15 residues. The CDR3 sequence is CSARDQTGGNQPQHF. The CDR3 bases are TGCAGTGCTAGAGATCAGACAGGGGGCAATCAGCCCCAGCATTTT.

This chain joins TRBV10-3 and TRBJ2-7; 10 bases align to TRBD1. Trimming took 0 bases from V and 7 from J; bases not matched to a gene: 3. CDR3 length: 14 amino acids. Looked up from germline, CDR1 is ENHRY and CDR2 is SYGVKD. For the CDR3, the DNA is TGTGCCATCAGTGAGTCTGGGACAGGGGAAGAGCAGTACTTC. The encoded protein is CAISESGTGEEQYF.

In its sample, this clonotype was seen many times. The rearrangement joins TRBV6-2 or TRBV6-3 to TRBJ1-1; D is unclear. The germline V gene encodes CDR1 MNHEY and CDR2 SVGEGT. The CDR3 totals 16 residues. V was trimmed by 2 bases and J by 3 bases, leaving 16 bases between them. CDR3 DNA: TGTGCCAGCAGTTACCGCCTGACTGTCCGTGACACTGAAGCTTTCTTT. Translation gives CASSYRLTVRDTEAFF.

Many counts were recorded for this clonotype. This sequence joins TRBV20-1 and TRBJ1-1; no definite D call. Germline V CDR1 and CDR2: DFQATT, SNEGSKA (reference sequence). The CDR3 has 16 residues. V lost 6 bases, J lost 3 bases, and 23 bases lay in between. The CDR3 sequence: CSAKEYLGADDTEAFF. Here the CDR3 DNA reads TGCAGTGCCAAGGAATATTTGGGAGCGGATGACACTGAAGCTTTCTTT.

The CDR3 DNA reads as TGTGCCACCGAACCCGGGACAGGGTTCAATCAGCCCCAGCATTTT. It yields the protein CATEPGTGFNQPQHF. The chain couples TRBV24-1 to TRBJ1-5, with 9 positions matching TRBD1. CDR3 size: 15 residues. After removal of 9 bases from V and 3 bases from J, the junction contained 8 bases not matched to a gene. CDR1 and CDR2 (germline): KGHDR, SFDVKD.